Presented here are 30 T cell receptor beta chains from one specimen sequenced in a study of graft-versus-host responses after intestinal transplantation. Responders (about 200,000, CFSE-labeled) met about 200,000 stimulators that were irradiated and violet-dye-labeled. The table came from immunoSEQ multiplex PCR; TCRdb's copy has only in-frame clones and leaves some out. The sample records roughly 10,000 clones, about 30% being singletons. The sample was alloreactive CD8+ T cells from a mixed lymphocyte reaction culture, taken before intestinal transplant. The subset is: CFSE-low proliferating T cells sorted from approximately 6-day pre-transplant mixed lymphocyte reaction (GvH or HvG direction). The receptors shown here come from a human patient who received an intestinal transplant.

Written as DNA, the CDR3 is TGTGCCAGCAGTTACAGTCAGGGTTCGGGGGAGCTGTTTTTT. It yields the protein CASSYSQGSGELFF. The rearrangement joins TRBV6-9 to TRBJ2-2; a weak D match, TRBD1 (5 bases). Trimming pared 3 bases from V and 8 bases from J, leaving 13 bases between. Germline V gene data show CDR1 as MNHGY and CDR2 as SVAAGI. This CDR3 is 14 amino acids long.

This chain links TRBV6-6 with TRBJ2-5; the match to TRBD1 covers 7 bases. CDR1 MNHNY and CDR2 SVGAGI come from the germline V gene (reference sequence). J was trimmed by 5 bases and V by 6 bases; bases with no gene match: 9. CDR3 length equals 14 residues. The CDR3 is CASSLTGPLETQYF. CDR3 in DNA: TGTGCCAGCAGCCTGACAGGGCCTCTGGAGACCCAGTACTTC.

With respect to this clone: A read error may explain this, as a much larger clone is one base away. V and J are TRBV7-2 and TRBJ2-5; TRBD1 aligns across 7 bases. The end of the DNA fits TRBJ2-7 better, so the J call may be wrong. Looked up from germline, CDR1 is SGHTA and CDR2 is FQGNSA. CDR3 length equals 14 residues. CDR3 protein: CASSFGTGAYEQYF. In nucleotides, the CDR3 is TGTGCCAGCAGCTTTGGTACAGGGGCCTACGAGCAGTACTTC.

Judged by abundance, this clone is large. The chain recombines TRBV6-5 with TRBJ2-7, with 7 bases that match TRBD1. The junction had 4 bases not matched to a gene; V was cut back by 2 bases and J by 3 bases. Germline CDR1 MNHEY, CDR2 SVGAGI. The CDR3 length is 14 residues. CDR3 sequence: CASSYARDSYEQYF. The CDR3 DNA reads TGTGCCAGCAGTTACGCTCGGGACAGCTACGAGCAGTACTTC.

This clone is medium-sized (0.01 to 0.1%) in the sample. V gene TRBV27 combines with J gene TRBJ2-7; D remains unclear. The ends were cut back, 4 bases at V and 2 bases at J, with 9 bases in the middle. The CDR3 loop spans 13 amino acids. Germline-derived CDR1 and CDR2 are MNHEY and SMNVEV (reference sequence). The CDR3 DNA follows: TGTGCCAGCAGTTATGGCAGGACCTACGAGCAGTACTTC. This gives the protein CASSYGRTYEQYF.

The V gene is TRBV27, the J gene TRBJ2-2, with 9 bases that match TRBD2. Trimming at V came to 5 bases and at J to 6 bases, leaving 10 bases not matched to a gene. Germline assignment: CDR1 MNHEY and CDR2 SMNVEV (reference sequence). The CDR3 is made up of 16 amino acids. The DNA of the CDR3 is TGTGCCAGCAGTCCCCTGGGCGCGGGGGGGCCCGGGGAGCTGTTTTTT. Amino acid sequence: CASSPLGAGGPGELFF.

This clone is labeled medium-sized. The chain employs TRBV29-1 and TRBJ1-2; possible D gene TRBD1, 5 bases. CDR1 and CDR2 from the germline V gene are SQVTM and ANQGSEA. V was shortened by 5 bases and J by 1 base, with 11 bases between the two germline ends. There are 13 residues in the CDR3. The CDR3 is CSVPFDSNYGYTF. The CDR3 coding sequence is TGCAGCGTTCCCTTTGACAGTAACTATGGCTACACCTTC.

The chain has TRBV7-9 and TRBJ1-4; 7 bases fit TRBD1. The germline V gene has CDR1 SEHNR and CDR2 FQNEAQ (reference sequence). CDR3 size: 15 residues. After removal of 3 bases from V and 5 bases from J, the junction contained 6 bases not matched to a gene. CDR3 DNA sequence: TGTGCCAGCAGCTTTGGGACAGCCGGAAATGAAAAACTGTTTTTT. It translates to CASSFGTAGNEKLFF.

This sequence joins TRBV27 and TRBJ1-1, with 9 bases that match TRBD1. The CDR3 runs 13 residues. The V gene's germline CDR1 is MNHEY and CDR2 SMNVEV (reference sequence). V shed 7 bases, J shed 1 base, and the junction held 1 base outside the gene matches. This CDR3 reads CASKTGGNTEAFF. In nucleotides, the CDR3 is TGTGCCAGCAAGACAGGGGGGAACACTGAAGCTTTCTTT.

The rearrangement joins TRBV6-5 to TRBJ2-7, with 9 bases that match TRBD1. Germline V gene data show CDR1 as MNHEY and CDR2 as SVGAGI. The CDR3 consists of 13 residues. Trimming removed 8 bases from V and 0 bases from J; junction bases left unmatched: 2. CDR3 loop: CASGTGSSYEQYF. The CDR3 nucleotides are TGTGCCAGCGGGACAGGGAGCTCCTACGAGCAGTACTTC.

The chain recombines TRBV18 with TRBJ1-5; D might be TRBD1 (6 bases). Germline loops: CDR1 KGHSH, CDR2 LQKENI. Trimming removed 2 bases at V and 7 bases at J, with 15 bases between. The CDR3 sequence is 15 residues long. CDR3 nucleotides: TGTGCCAGCTCACCAACGGGGGGGGCTCCCCAGCCCCAGCATTTT. Protein product: CASSPTGGAPQPQHF.

This clone is a singleton in its sample. V usage is TRBV6-6 and J usage is TRBJ2-7; the match to TRBD2 covers 7 bases. V gave up 5 bases and J gave up 4 bases; unmatched junction bases: 2. The CDR3 consists of 12 residues. In germline, CDR1 is MNHNY, CDR2 SVGAGI (reference sequence). CDR3 bases: TGTGCCAGCAGTGACGGGGGGTACGAGCAGTACTTC. Its protein product is CASSDGGYEQYF.

Only a few counts were recorded for this clone. This chain uses TRBV5-7 with TRBJ2-3; the D gene is possibly TRBD2 (6 bases). TRBV5-7 has ORF status, its function being uncertain. Between the trimmed V and J ends, which lost 0 bases and 4 bases, there was a span of 6 bases. This CDR3 has 13 residues. The CDR3 loop is CASSLGRADTQYF. In DNA form, the CDR3 reads TGTGCCAGCAGCTTGGGGAGGGCAGATACGCAGTATTTT.

This clone was detected a few times. This chain links TRBV7-9 with TRBJ1-2; D is perhaps TRBD1 (6 bases). Germline V gene sequence: CDR1 SEHNR, CDR2 FQNEAQ (reference sequence). The CDR3 has 15 residues. Trimming cost V 1 base and J 5 bases, with 14 bases left between them. CDR3 DNA sequence: TGTGCCAGCAGCTTAGTTCTGCCAGGGGCATATGGCTACACCTTC. This translates into CASSLVLPGAYGYTF. Together with reference TRBV7-9 and TRBJ1-2, the CDR3 gives the full variable domain: DTGVSQNPRHKITKRGQNVTFRCDPISEHNRLYWYRQTLGQGPEFLTYFQNEAQLEKSRLLSDRFSAERPKGSFSTLEIQRTEQGDSAMYLCASSLVLPGAYGYTFGSGTRLTVV.

This chain joins TRBV10-3 and TRBJ1-1, with TRBD1 identical over 9 bases. Trimming cost V 11 bases and J 7 bases; bases outside gene matches: 17. Germline CDR1 and CDR2: ENHRY and SYGVKD. The CDR3 covers 15 residues. CDR3 protein: CAVLREGQGINEAFF. The CDR3 region has the DNA TGTGCCGTACTACGTGAGGGACAGGGTATTAATGAAGCTTTCTTT.

The chain combines TRBV4-1 with TRBJ2-1; TRBD2 is a possible D gene (6 bases). Germline values: CDR1 MGHRA, CDR2 YSYEKL. The V gene lost 3 bases and the J gene lost 0 bases, with 6 bases spanning the gap. There are 14 residues in the CDR3. The CDR3 DNA reads as TGCGCCAGCAGCCAGGGGGGCTCCTACAATGAGCAGTTCTTC. This encodes CASSQGGSYNEQFF.

The J gene is TRBJ1-2, the V gene TRBV19; D gene ambiguous. The germline CDR1 and CDR2 sequences are LNHDA and SQIVND (reference sequence). This CDR3 spans 14 amino acids. The V and J ends lost 10 bases and 2 bases respectively, with 17 bases between them. This chain's CDR3 is CATREDSSNYGYTF. The CDR3, as DNA: TGTGCCACCCGGGAGGACTCCTCCAACTATGGCTACACCTTC.

This clone appeared a few times. Compared with germline, one end of the junction differs, possibly owing to a read error. This sequence joins TRBV2 and TRBJ2-1, with D unresolved. From germline, CDR1 is SNHLY and CDR2 FYNNEI. This CDR3 spans 16 amino acids. CDR3 sequence (DNA): TGTGCCAGCAGTGAACTGGGCACCCCCTCCAACAATGAGCAGTTCTTC. Translation: CASSELGTPSNNEQFF.

This sequence joins TRBV27 and TRBJ2-2; TRBD2 is a possible D gene (6 bases). CDR1 MNHEY and CDR2 SMNVEV come from the germline V gene (reference sequence). The CDR3 consists of 14 residues. V lost 10 bases, J lost 5 bases, and 17 bases lay in between. The CDR3 bases are TGTGCCATCTCTTCCCTCGGAGGGACCGGGGAGCTGTTTTTT. Translating it yields CAISSLGGTGELFF.

This clone was counted between two and nine times. This rearrangement joins TRBV5-1 to TRBJ1-3, with TRBD1 matching over 11 bases. J was trimmed by 0 bases and V by 0 bases; bases with no gene match: 8. The CDR3 sequence is 19 residues long. CDR1 and CDR2 from the germline V gene are SGHRS and YFSETQ. The CDR3 sequence: CASSLGTGGLGLSGNTIYF. The CDR3 region has the DNA TGCGCCAGCAGCTTGGGGACAGGGGGCTTGGGGCTCTCTGGAAACACCATATATTTT.

The V and J genes are TRBV27 and TRBJ2-7, with 9 bases fitting TRBD2. Germline-derived CDR1 and CDR2 are MNHEY and SMNVEV (reference sequence). The CDR3 is made up of 14 amino acids. After removal of 5 bases from V and 3 bases from J, the junction contained 5 bases not matched to a gene. Written as DNA, the CDR3 is TGTGCCAGCAGTCCGCAAGCGGGGGGCTACGAGCAGTACTTC. Translating it yields CASSPQAGGYEQYF.

The chain joins TRBV7-9 to TRBJ2-7; no clear D gene. CDR1 SEHNR and CDR2 FQNEAQ come from the germline V gene (reference sequence). The CDR3 consists of 13 residues. V lost 3 bases, J lost 4 bases, and 10 bases lay in between. The CDR3 coding sequence is TGTGCCAGCAGCTTTATGCGAAGATACGAGCAGTACTTC. Protein: CASSFMRRYEQYF.

The V gene is TRBV7-2, the J gene TRBJ1-3, with D possibly being TRBD1 (6 bases). This CDR3 comprises 16 residues. Germline CDR1 and CDR2: SGHTA and FQGNSA. Trimming took 4 bases from V and 0 from J, leaving 13 bases between them. CDR3 sequence (DNA): TGTGCCAGCAGCTGGGGGACAACCTACTCTGGAAACACCATATATTTT. This gives the protein CASSWGTTYSGNTIYF. The variable domain in full, completed from reference TRBV7-2 and TRBJ1-3, reads GAGVSQSPSNKVTEKGKDVELRCDPISGHTALYWYRQSLGQGLEFLIYFQGNSAPDKSGLPSDRFSAERTGGSVSTLTIQRTQQEDSAVYLCASSWGTTYSGNTIYFGEGSWLTVV.

This clone was counted a few times. The rearrangement links TRBV27 to TRBJ2-1; 13 nucleotides agree with TRBD2. Germline assignment: CDR1 MNHEY and CDR2 SMNVEV (reference sequence). V shed 6 bases, J shed 6 bases, and the junction held 2 bases outside the gene matches. The CDR3 covers 14 residues. The CDR3 nucleotides are TGTGCCAGCAGCGGACTAGCGGGAGTCAATGAGCAGTTCTTC. It codes for CASSGLAGVNEQFF.

The genes are TRBV13 and TRBJ2-1; D is perhaps TRBD1 (6 bases). The germline CDR1 and CDR2 sequences are PRHDT and FYEKMQ (reference sequence). Trimming removed 3 bases from V and 2 bases from J, with 8 bases in between. The CDR3 has 14 residues. The DNA for the CDR3 is TGTGCCAGCAGCTTGGGGGCAGCCTACAATGAGCAGTTCTTC. It encodes CASSLGAAYNEQFF. Combining the CDR3 with reference TRBV13 and TRBJ2-1 gives the whole variable domain AAGVIQSPRHLIKEKRETATLKCYPIPRHDTVYWYQQGPGQDPQFLISFYEKMQSDKGSIPDRFSAQQFSDYHSELNMSSLELGDSALYFCASSLGAAYNEQFFGPGTRLTVL.

The V gene is TRBV4-1, the J gene TRBJ1-1; perhaps TRBD1 as D (6 bases). Per germline, CDR1 MGHRA and CDR2 YSYEKL. The CDR3 length is 14 residues. Trimming took off 1 base at V and 7 bases at J, with 13 bases between the two ends. The CDR3 reads CASSQGDGQSEAFF. CDR3 DNA: TGCGCCAGCAGCCAAGGGGATGGACAGAGTGAAGCTTTCTTT.

This clone qualifies as medium-sized. The chain combines TRBV27 with TRBJ2-1; TRBD2 agrees at 7 bases. The CDR3 extends over 14 amino acids. Per the germline V gene, CDR1 is MNHEY and CDR2 is SMNVEV (reference sequence). Unmatched junction bases numbered 2, after V lost 1 base and J lost 5 bases. CDR3 DNA: TGTGCCAGCAGTTTATGGGGGGGAGACAATGAGCAGTTCTTC. It translates to CASSLWGGDNEQFF.

This clone was counted only a few times. CDR3: CASAGGQALEQYF. CDR3 DNA: TGTGCCAGCGCCGGGGGACAGGCCCTGGAGCAGTACTTC. This sequence joins TRBV7-9 and TRBJ2-7, with 8 bases that match TRBD1. The CDR3 is 13 amino acids. V lost 8 bases and J lost 7; bases outside the gene matches: 10. Germline V CDR1 and CDR2: SEHNR, FQNEAQ (reference sequence).

The chain links TRBV6-5 to TRBJ2-7, with D perhaps matching TRBD2 (6 bases). Germline-derived CDR1 and CDR2 are MNHEY and SVGAGI. This CDR3 has 15 residues. The V end was cut by 2 bases, the J end by 5 bases, with 16 bases between. CDR3 nucleotides: TGTGCCAGCAGTTACGGTCCAGGGCCGGGGGACGAGCAGTACTTC. It codes for CASSYGPGPGDEQYF.

This chain links TRBV5-1 with TRBJ2-7; tentatively, D is TRBD1 (6 bases). Deletions cut 4 bases from V and 6 bases from J, with 14 bases between. The CDR3 loop spans 13 amino acids. Germline V gene data show CDR1 as SGHRS and CDR2 as YFSETQ. The CDR3 DNA sequence: TGCGCCAGCAGCCCCCCACAGGGAAGCGAGCAGTACTTC. Translation: CASSPPQGSEQYF.